This passage covers 24 T cell receptor beta chains from one sample sequenced in a study of blood T cell repertoires in COVID-19. Sequencing used immunoSEQ multiplex PCR; TCRdb keeps in-frame clones, though not all of them. Of 150,000 to 200,000 clones listed, 90% are singletons. The specimen was peripheral blood. Receptors originate from a man aged 60-69 years with active or convalescent COVID-19.

This chain uses TRBV18 with TRBJ1-5; 8 nucleotides line up with TRBD1. The J segment lost 5 bases and the V segment lost 6 bases, leaving 6 bases of the junction unmatched. The CDR3 is 14 amino acids. Germline CDR1 KGHSH, CDR2 LQKENI. CDR3 DNA sequence: TGTGCCAGCTCGTCGCAGGGGGCAGATCAGCCCCAGCATTTT. Protein product: CASSSQGADQPQHF.

This chain connects TRBV5-1 to TRBJ2-1; D possibly corresponds to TRBD2 (5 bases). V lost 0 bases and J 10 bases, leaving 20 bases between the germline ends. The CDR3 has 16 residues. Germline V gene data show CDR1 as SGHRS and CDR2 as YFSETQ. For the CDR3, the DNA is TGCGCCAGCAGCTTGGGGGTGTCTAGACTTTCGGGAGAGCAGTTCTTC. It yields the protein CASSLGVSRLSGEQFF.

The chain carries TRBV27 and TRBJ1-6; D remains unclear. The CDR3 spans 14 residues. V lost 7 bases to trimming and J lost 6 bases, with 13 bases between them. CDR1 and CDR2 from the germline V gene are MNHEY and SMNVEV (reference sequence). The CDR3, as DNA: TGTGCCAGCACCTTGACCGGAGGTAATTCACCCCTCCACTTT. Its translation: CASTLTGGNSPLHF.

V is TRBV6-5 and J is TRBJ2-1, with 11 bases matching TRBD2. With 2 bases clipped from V and 4 bases from J, the junction kept 1 base outside the gene matches. CDR3 length: 15 amino acids. Germline values: CDR1 MNHEY, CDR2 SVGAGI. CDR3 nucleotides: TGTGCCAGCAGTTACCTAGCGGGGGGATACAATGAGCAGTTCTTC. Protein: CASSYLAGGYNEQFF.

This rearrangement joins TRBV6-5 to TRBJ1-3; D is possibly TRBD1 (6 bases). The V end was cut by 4 bases, the J end by 4 bases, with 11 bases between. Germline V gene sequence: CDR1 MNHEY, CDR2 SVGAGI. The CDR3 contains 14 residues. The CDR3 bases are TGTGCCAGCAGTTCCCGGGACAAAGGAAACACCATATATTTT. Protein sequence: CASSSRDKGNTIYF.

The gene calls are TRBV25-1 and TRBJ2-2; 7 bases align to TRBD2. This CDR3 comprises 14 residues. In germline, CDR1 is MGHDK, CDR2 SYGVNS. V shed 6 bases and J 4 bases; nucleotides not matched to a gene: 5. DNA of the CDR3: TGTGCCAGCAGCAGAGCTAGCGGCACCGGGGAGCTGTTTTTT. Its protein is CASSRASGTGELFF.

V is TRBV10-1 and J is TRBJ2-2, with D possibly TRBD1 on 5 matching bases. The V gene lost 7 bases and the J gene lost 3 bases, with 12 bases spanning the gap. The CDR3 totals 14 residues. CDR1 is WNHNN, CDR2 SYGVQD, per germline (reference sequence). The CDR3 loop is CASKAGLYTGELFF. DNA of the CDR3: TGCGCCAGCAAGGCAGGGTTATACACCGGGGAGCTGTTTTTT.

The chain joins TRBV12-3 or TRBV12-4 to TRBJ1-5; the match to TRBD1 covers 7 bases. CDR3 size: 13 residues. V dropped 7 bases and J dropped 6; count of bases not matched to a gene: 6. The CDR3 DNA is TGTGCCAGCACTCGTGACAGGGTTCAGCCCCAGCATTTT. Its translation: CASTRDRVQPQHF.

This chain connects TRBV11-1 to TRBJ2-7; TRBD2 might be the D (5 bases). Germline loops: CDR1 SGHAT, CDR2 FQDESV (reference sequence). This CDR3 has 15 amino acids. The V end was cut by 2 bases, the J end by 2 bases, with 13 bases between. The CDR3 coding sequence is TGTGCCAGCAGCTTAACGGGATCTACGGCCTACGAGCAGTACTTC. This sequence encodes CASSLTGSTAYEQYF.

About this clone itself: The sample contains more than one DNA sequence encoding this CDR3. Here the CDR3 reads CASSYSGSSYEQYF. In DNA, the CDR3 is TGTGCCAGCAGTTACTCTGGCAGCTCCTACGAGCAGTACTTC. The V call is TRBV6-2 or TRBV6-3, the J call TRBJ2-7; the D is unclear. The CDR3 covers 14 residues. V lost 0 bases to trimming and J lost 0 bases, with 6 bases between them. The germline V gene encodes CDR1 MNHEY and CDR2 SVGEGT.

The chain carries TRBV5-1 and TRBJ1-2; the D is unclear. Germline values: CDR1 SGHRS, CDR2 YFSETQ. The CDR3 has 13 residues. The V and J ends lost 4 bases and 0 bases respectively, with 7 bases between them. In nucleotides, the CDR3 is TGCGCCAGCAGCCCAGGTTCTAACTATGGCTACACCTTC. Translation gives CASSPGSNYGYTF. Looking up the rest from reference TRBV5-1 and TRBJ1-2 gives the full variable domain: KAGVTQTPRYLIKTRGQQVTLSCSPISGHRSVSWYQQTPGQGLQFLFEYFSETQRNKGNFPGRFSGRQFSNSRSEMNVSTLELGDSALYLCASSPGSNYGYTFGSGTRLTVV.

The V call is TRBV6-5, the J call TRBJ1-2, with TRBD1 identical over 7 bases. Losses at the gene ends were 7 bases for V and 5 bases for J; bases not matched to a gene: 7. This CDR3 has 13 residues. The germline V gene encodes CDR1 MNHEY and CDR2 SVGAGI. The CDR3 sequence: CASTPGQSYGYTF. For the CDR3, the DNA is TGTGCCAGCACTCCGGGACAGAGTTATGGCTACACCTTC.

This rearrangement joins TRBV3-1 (or the pseudogene TRBV3-2) to TRBJ2-7, with TRBD1 matching 7 bases. The germline gives CDR1 LGHDT, CDR2 YNNKEL (reference sequence). This CDR3 is built from 17 residues. After removal of 0 bases from V and 3 bases from J, the junction contained 11 bases not matched to a gene. DNA for the CDR3: TGTGCCAGCAGCCAAGATTATCCCCCGACAGGGTTCTACGAGCAGTACTTC. Amino acid sequence: CASSQDYPPTGFYEQYF.

The chain couples TRBV10-1 to TRBJ2-3; a weak D match, TRBD2 (5 bases). Germline assignment: CDR1 WNHNN and CDR2 SYGVQD (reference sequence). Trimming took 6 bases from V and 1 from J, leaving 17 bases between them. This CDR3 contains 16 residues. Here the CDR3 reads CASSGMRASRTDTQYF. CDR3 in DNA: TGCGCCAGCAGCGGGATGCGGGCTTCCCGCACAGATACGCAGTATTTT.

This rearrangement joins TRBV12-3 or TRBV12-4 to TRBJ1-1; possibly TRBD1 for D (6 bases). This CDR3 spans 12 amino acids. V was cut by 5 bases and J by 9 bases, with 13 bases left in between. The CDR3 reads CASSPVTGQAFF. The CDR3 DNA reads as TGTGCCAGCAGTCCGGTGACAGGACAAGCTTTCTTT.

The V gene is TRBV3-1 (or the pseudogene TRBV3-2), the J gene TRBJ2-3; 11 bases are shared with TRBD2. V lost 7 bases, J lost 7 bases, and 10 bases stayed unmatched. This CDR3 comprises 15 residues. CDR1 and CDR2 (germline): LGHDT, YNNKEL (reference sequence). CDR3: CASTRGLAGGNTQYF. The CDR3 coding sequence is TGTGCCAGCACCAGGGGGCTAGCGGGGGGAAATACGCAGTATTTT.

The chain couples TRBV19 to TRBJ2-1, with 11 bases fitting TRBD2. Germline-derived CDR1 and CDR2 are LNHDA and SQIVND (reference sequence). V was pared by 7 bases and J by 0 bases, with 17 bases of the junction left unmatched. CDR3 length: 20 residues. The CDR3 loop is CASTPTWASGRLYSYNEQFF. In DNA form, the CDR3 reads TGTGCCAGTACCCCGACGTGGGCTAGCGGGAGGCTATACTCCTACAATGAGCAGTTCTTC.

The chain combines TRBV28 with TRBJ1-1; 8 bases align to TRBD1. Unmatched junction bases numbered 11, after V lost 2 bases and J lost 6 bases. Per the germline V gene, CDR1 is MDHEN and CDR2 is SYDVKM. CDR3 size: 16 residues. The CDR3, as DNA: TGTGCCAGCAGTTTACCACAGGGGGGCCTTAGGGCTGAAGCTTTCTTT. Amino acids: CASSLPQGGLRAEAFF.

The rearrangement uses TRBV14 and TRBJ1-6, with D perhaps matching TRBD1 (6 bases). This CDR3 region has 14 residues. Germline CDR1 SGHDN, CDR2 FVKESK. V lost 3 bases and J lost 5, with 8 bases in between. CDR3 loop: CASSHTGNNSPLHF. The CDR3 nucleotides are TGTGCCAGCAGCCATACAGGGAATAATTCACCCCTCCACTTT.

V usage is TRBV7-2 and J usage is TRBJ2-1; TRBD2 matches at 10 bases. The CDR3 contains 16 residues. V dropped 2 bases and J dropped 10; count of bases not matched to a gene: 11. The germline V gene encodes CDR1 SGHTA and CDR2 FQGNSA. The CDR3 DNA follows: TGTGCCAGCAGCTTAATGGCTAGCGGGGGAGCTGGAGAGCAGTTCTTC. Protein product: CASSLMASGGAGEQFF.

This chain connects TRBV6-5 to TRBJ2-1; 8 bases map to TRBD1. This CDR3 contains 14 residues. Germline assignment: CDR1 MNHEY and CDR2 SVGAGI. J gave up 5 bases and V 6 bases, and 6 bases lay outside the gene matches. CDR3 bases: TGTGCCAGCAGCAGGACAGGGTACGACAATGAGCAGTTCTTC. Protein product: CASSRTGYDNEQFF.

This chain links TRBV6-2 or TRBV6-3 with TRBJ1-1, with D perhaps TRBD1 (6 bases). CDR3 length: 14 amino acids. Germline V gene data show CDR1 as MNHEY and CDR2 as SVGEGT. V was trimmed by 0 bases and J by 7 bases, leaving 12 bases between them. This CDR3 reads CASSYSGTRNEAFF. The CDR3 DNA is TGTGCCAGCAGTTACTCGGGGACAAGGAATGAAGCTTTCTTT.

The chain employs TRBV6-5 and TRBJ1-1; D perhaps matches TRBD1 (6 bases). The length of the CDR3 is 11 residues. Trimming cost V 8 bases and J 8 bases, with 12 bases left between them. Germline V lookup: CDR1 MNHEY, CDR2 SVGAGI. The CDR3 reads CASGTRVEAFF. The CDR3 nucleotides are TGTGCCAGCGGGACACGGGTAGAAGCTTTCTTT.

This chain uses TRBV7-8 with TRBJ2-4, with 11 nucleotides matching TRBD2. CDR3 length equals 17 residues. V lost 4 bases and J lost 1; bases outside the gene matches: 6. Germline CDR1 is SGHVS and CDR2 is FQNEAQ. In DNA form, the CDR3 reads TGTGCCAGCAGCTCGTTAGCGGGGGGGCTTGCCAAAAACATTCAGTACTTC. As protein: CASSSLAGGLAKNIQYF.